These 13 T cell receptor beta chains share one sample of origin, sequenced in a study of cytomegalovirus exposure and HLA in healthy donors. With 60 Vbeta and 13 Jbeta primers, the PCR was carried out. Here immunoSEQ multiplex PCR was the method, and the copy in TCRdb shows in-frame clones only, minus some. The table includes approximately 260,000 clones, 80% to 95% detected once. Input material: PBMCs. These TCRs come from a girl aged 2 to 10 in good health and CMV-seronegative.

The count of this clone is one. The chain combines TRBV9 with TRBJ2-1, with TRBD2 identical over 7 bases. V trimming: 0 bases; J trimming: 3 bases; junction bases outside the gene matches: 12. Germline-derived CDR1 and CDR2 are SGDLS and YYNGEE. The length of the CDR3 is 18 residues. CDR3 bases: TGTGCCAGCAGCGTAGCTACGGGAGCGGGGATAAACTACAATGAGCAGTTCTTC. It translates to CASSVATGAGINYNEQFF.

The chain carries TRBV27 and TRBJ2-1; D gene uncertain. Germline V CDR1 and CDR2: MNHEY, SMNVEV (reference sequence). The CDR3 has 12 residues. V was cut by 3 bases and J by 5 bases, with 5 bases left in between. The CDR3 loop reads CASSFPNNEQFF. CDR3 coding DNA: TGTGCCAGCAGTTTTCCCAACAATGAGCAGTTCTTC.

This chain connects TRBV6-5 to TRBJ1-5; maybe TRBD1 (6 bases). CDR1 and CDR2 from the germline V gene are MNHEY and SVGAGI. CDR3 length: 14 residues. V was shortened by 5 bases and J by 0 bases, with 8 bases between the two germline ends. Written as DNA, the CDR3 is TGTGCCAGCAGTATACAGGGTAGCAATCAGCCCCAGCATTTT. This gives the protein CASSIQGSNQPQHF.

The chain employs TRBV5-1 and TRBJ2-2; possibly TRBD1 for D (7 bases). This CDR3 is built from 16 residues. Per germline, CDR1 SGHRS and CDR2 YFSETQ. V lost 6 bases and J 1 base, leaving 16 bases between the germline ends. The CDR3 is CASIEWRGQNTGELFF. CDR3 nucleotide sequence: TGCGCCAGCATTGAGTGGAGGGGGCAGAACACCGGGGAGCTGTTTTTT.

J is TRBJ2-7 and V is TRBV11-2; 9 positions match TRBD1. From germline, CDR1 is SGHAT and CDR2 FQNNGV. V lost 5 bases and J lost 7; bases outside the gene matches: 9. CDR3 length: 14 residues. The CDR3 region is CASSPHWDRAEQYF. The CDR3, as DNA: TGTGCCAGCAGCCCCCACTGGGACAGGGCTGAGCAGTACTTC.

The chain employs TRBV27 and TRBJ2-7, with 11 nucleotides matching TRBD2. This CDR3 has 17 residues. With V trimmed by 4 bases and J by 3 bases, 11 bases remained unmatched. Germline lookup yields CDR1 MNHEY and CDR2 SMNVEV (reference sequence). CDR3 bases: TGTGCCAGCAGTTCCGCGCCCCCGGGACTAGCGGACTACGAGCAGTACTTC. Its translation: CASSSAPPGLADYEQYF.

The CDR3 here is CASSSNPTGGGYNSPLHF. In nucleotides, the CDR3 is TGTGCCAGCAGCTCCAACCCGACAGGGGGCGGGTATAATTCACCCCTCCACTTT. The chain recombines TRBV7-8 with TRBJ1-6, with TRBD1 matching 10 bases. Germline V gene lookup returns CDR1 SGHVS and CDR2 FQNEAQ. CDR3 length equals 18 residues. J lost 4 bases, V lost 4 bases, and 10 bases had no gene match. Supplemented by reference TRBV7-8 and TRBJ1-6, the full variable domain reads GAGVSQSPRYKVAKRGQDVALRCDPISGHVSLFWYQQALGQGPEFLTYFQNEAQLDKSGLPSDRFFAERPEGSVSTLKIQRTQQEDSAVYLCASSSNPTGGGYNSPLHFGNGTRLTVT.

On this clone: One junction end does not reproduce the germline sequence, and a read error may be involved. The chain joins TRBV14 to TRBJ2-7; D is possibly TRBD1 (5 bases). The CDR3 spans 13 residues. Germline-derived CDR1 and CDR2 are SGHDN and FVKESK. In DNA, the CDR3 is TGTGCCAGCAGCCAAGGGGGCTCCCACGAGCAGTACTTC. Encoded protein: CASSQGGSHEQYF.

This chain connects TRBV2 to TRBJ2-1; 10 nucleotides align to TRBD2. Germline-derived CDR1 and CDR2 are SNHLY and FYNNEI. With 8 bases clipped from V and 7 bases from J, the junction kept 14 bases outside the gene matches. The CDR3 consists of 16 residues. The CDR3 region is CASGSLLAGISNEQFF. The DNA of the CDR3 is TGTGCCAGCGGATCGTTACTAGCGGGAATCAGTAATGAGCAGTTCTTC.

The sample holds one count of this clone. This chain uses TRBV5-4 with TRBJ2-1, with a weak D call TRBD1 (5 bases). The CDR3 runs to 16 residues. The germline V gene has CDR1 SGHNT and CDR2 YYREEE (reference sequence). Trimming cost V 0 bases and J 4 bases, with 14 bases left between them. CDR3 bases: TGTGCCAGCAGCTTGGCGGGTGACAGCTGGTACAATGAGCAGTTCTTC. It specifies CASSLAGDSWYNEQFF. The variable domain in full, with the rest retrieved from reference TRBV5-4 and TRBJ2-1, is ETGVTQSPTHLIKTRGQQVTLRCSSQSGHNTVSWYQQALGQGPQFIFQYYREEENGRGNFPPRFSGLQFPNYSSELNVNALELDDSALYLCASSLAGDSWYNEQFFGPGTRLTVL.

J is TRBJ2-7 and V is TRBV10-3, with 8 bases identical to TRBD1. Germline V gives CDR1 ENHRY, CDR2 SYGVKD. The length of the CDR3 is 13 residues. V dropped 3 bases and J dropped 5; count of bases not matched to a gene: 3. CDR3 loop: CAISDAGGDEQYF. The CDR3 DNA sequence: TGTGCCATCAGTGACGCAGGGGGCGACGAGCAGTACTTC.

This rearrangement joins TRBV7-9 to TRBJ2-2; 10 positions match TRBD1. V lost 5 bases to trimming and J lost 4 bases; unmatched junction nucleotides: 7. Germline CDR1 SEHNR, CDR2 FQNEAQ (reference sequence). The CDR3 covers 16 residues. CDR3 amino acids: CASSPGRTGGTGELFF. The DNA of the CDR3 is TGTGCCAGCAGCCCCGGTAGGACAGGGGGCACCGGGGAGCTGTTTTTT.

The genes are TRBV10-2 and TRBJ1-2; D is unclear. The CDR3 sequence is 11 residues long. The V gene lost 7 bases and the J gene lost 3 bases, with 6 bases spanning the gap. Per the germline V gene, CDR1 is WSHSY and CDR2 is SAAADI. CDR3 bases: TGCGCCAGCACCGGAGACTATGGCTACACCTTC. Translation: CASTGDYGYTF.